A single sample is the source of the 3 T cell receptor beta chains below, sequenced in a study of blood T cell repertoires in COVID-19 (dated by TCRdb to 2018 to 2021). The method behind the library was the immunoSEQ multiplex PCR assay. TCRdb re-hosts the immuneACCESS table, in-frame sequences only. Its copies lack some clones; in the studies checked, an unresolved V gene accounts for under half of them, and the cause for the rest is not known. The sample includes 110,000 to 150,000 clones, with roughly three quarters observed a single time. The ten largest clones add up to 5.5% to 7% of the sample. Sequences were obtained from PBMCs or T cells enriched from blood (not recorded which). The receptor source for this set is a woman aged 45 to 65 who had recovered from COVID-19.

The genes are TRBV7-9 and TRBJ1-1; D gene ambiguous. The CDR3 totals 13 residues. From germline, CDR1 is SEHNR and CDR2 FQNEAQ (reference sequence). The germline V and J ends were trimmed by 2 bases and 10 bases, with 14 bases remaining between them. The CDR3 loop reads CASSLIAGERAFF. The CDR3 bases are TGTGCCAGCAGCTTAATTGCAGGCGAGAGAGCTTTCTTT.

The chain links TRBV2 to TRBJ2-1; D remains unclear. The CDR3 spans 12 residues. V was shortened by 6 bases and J by 5 bases, with 8 bases between the two germline ends. Germline CDR1 SNHLY, CDR2 FYNNEI. The CDR3 loop is CASRESNNEQFF. The CDR3 nucleotides are TGTGCCAGCAGGGAGTCAAACAATGAGCAGTTCTTC.

The chain employs TRBV19 and TRBJ1-5; D possibly corresponds to TRBD1 (5 bases). This CDR3 region has 15 residues. Germline V CDR1 and CDR2: LNHDA, SQIVND (reference sequence). The V end lost 1 base, the J end lost 2 bases, and 9 bases lay between the germline ends. The CDR3, as DNA: TGTGCCAGTAGTATAGGATCCAGGGGCAATCAGCCCCAGCATTTT. It encodes CASSIGSRGNQPQHF.